A selection of T cell receptor beta chains follows, all from one sample in a study of blood T cell repertoires in COVID-19. TCRdb's copy holds only in-frame clones and misses some; the assay was immunoSEQ multiplex PCR. In the table there are roughly 55,000 clones, roughly 80% of which are singletons. Sequences were obtained from peripheral blood. These receptors all come from a man aged 60-69 years with acute or convalescent COVID-19. The CDR3 runs from the conserved cysteine through the conserved F or W. The D gene is left open where the match is weak. Only some rows state a clone size, as once, few, many or a class for expanded clones.

TRBJ2-7	TRBV19	TRBD1	-	TGTGCCAGTAGTCCCAGGGGACAGGGGCCCACCTACGAGCAGTACTTC	CASSPRGQGPTYEQYF
TRBJ2-3	TRBV24-1	TRBD1	-	TGTGCCACCAGTGACCGTCCCGGGACAGGGCCCGGAGGCACAGATACGCAGTATTTT	CATSDRPGTGPGGTDTQYF
TRBJ2-2	TRBV18	TRBD1	-	TGTGCCAGCTCACAACAGGGGGCCTTGGACACCGGGGAGCTGTTTTTT	CASSQQGALDTGELFF
TRBJ1-2	TRBV24-1	-	once	TGTGCCACCAGTGATTCACGGGGGGCCTATGGCTACACCTTC	CATSDSRGAYGYTF
TRBJ1-4	TRBV4-1	-	-	TGCGCCAGCAGCCAAGAGCCAGGCAGTGTGGAACTGTTTTTT	CASSQEPGSVELFF
TRBJ1-2	TRBV6-5	-	-	TGTGCCAGCAGTTACTCGGAGGGTGACGGCTACACCTTC	CASSYSEGDGYTF
TRBJ2-7	TRBV29-1	TRBD1	-	TGCAGCGTTGCTGCAGGGGGCTTCTACGAGCAGTACTTC	CSVAAGGFYEQYF
TRBJ2-5	TRBV7-9	TRBD2	-	TGTGCCAGCGGGGACCTAGCGGCGGGGGGCCAGGAGACCCAGTACTTC	CASGDLAAGGQETQYF
TRBJ1-2	TRBV7-8	-	-	TGTGCCAGCAGCTTAGATACAGGAGACCCCTATGGCTACACCTTC	CASSLDTGDPYGYTF
TRBJ2-7	TRBV19	-	-	TGTGCCAGTAGGAACGGGGACGGGAGCTCCTACGAGCAGTACTTC	CASRNGDGSSYEQYF
TRBJ1-1	TRBV10-1	-	-	TGCGCCAGCAGTGAGTCGTATGGTGACTTTAACACTGAAGCTTTCTTT	CASSESYGDFNTEAFF
TRBJ1-4	TRBV2	TRBD1	-	TGTGCCAGCAGCCAACAGGGGGCGGATGAAAAACTGTTTTTT	CASSQQGADEKLFF
TRBJ1-1	TRBV19	TRBD1	-	TGTGCCAGTAGTATAAGGGGGCAGGGGGAGTCTGAAGCTTTCTTT	CASSIRGQGESEAFF
TRBJ1-6	TRBV27	TRBD1	-	TGTGCCAGCAGTCAATTTCCGACAGGGACCTATAATTCACCCCTCCACTTT	CASSQFPTGTYNSPLHF
TRBJ1-1	TRBV11-2	-	-	TGTGCCAGCAACCCGCTGCGGGGGGGGAACACTGAAGCTTTCTTT	CASNPLRGGNTEAFF
TRBJ1-2	TRBV15	-	-	TGTGCCACCAGCAGAGTAGGGGCCGGAGTTTATGGCTACACCTTC	CATSRVGAGVYGYTF
TRBJ1-5	TRBV28	-	-	TGTGCCATCACCCAGGAGGGGAGGGGCAATCAGCCCCAGCATTTT	CAITQEGRGNQPQHF
TRBJ2-1	TRBV19	-	many	TGTGCCAGTAGTCGAGGGGGAAGCAATGAGCAGTTCTTC	CASSRGGSNEQFF
TRBJ1-3	TRBV11-2	-	few	TGTGCCAGCAGCTATTGGAGCGTCAGGGGTTCTGGAAACACCATATATTTT	CASSYWSVRGSGNTIYF
TRBJ2-1	TRBV9	-	-	TGTGCCAGCAGACCAACCGGGAGCTCCTACAATGAGCAGTTCTTC	CASRPTGSSYNEQFF
TRBJ1-3	TRBV5-1	-	-	TGCGCCAGCAGCTTGGGCCCTCTCGAGGGCTACTCTGGAAACACCATATATTTT	CASSLGPLEGYSGNTIYF
TRBJ1-1	TRBV4-1	-	-	TGCGCCAGCAGCCAAGATAGCCTAATGAACACTGAAGCTTTCTTT	CASSQDSLMNTEAFF
TRBJ1-1	TRBV14	-	-	TGTGCCAGCAGCCCTGGGGCAGGGTGGAACACTGAAGCTTTCTTT	CASSPGAGWNTEAFF
TRBJ2-7	TRBV29-1	-	-	TGCAGCGTTGAAGAAGGGACGGACAGCTCCTACGAGCAGTACTTC	CSVEEGTDSSYEQYF
TRBJ2-2	TRBV5-1	TRBD1	once	TGCGCCAGCAGCTTAGAAGGGAGAGGACAGGGGGCGTCCGGGGAGCTGTTTTTT	CASSLEGRGQGASGELFF
TRBJ1-2	TRBV6-1	TRBD1	-	TGTGCCAGCAGTGAGGGACAGACACTATATGGCTACACCTTC	CASSEGQTLYGYTF
TRBJ2-3	TRBV29-1	TRBD1	once	TGCAGCGTCAATCCAGGGGGCGCGGGGACAGATACGCAGTATTTT	CSVNPGGAGTDTQYF
TRBJ2-3	TRBV5-1	-	-	TGCGCCAGCAGCCTGGTGGAGGAAACCACAGATACGCAGTATTTT	CASSLVEETTDTQYF
TRBJ2-2	TRBV12-3/TRBV12-4	TRBD1	-	TGTGCCAGCTACAGGGGTAACACCGGGGAGCTGTTTTTT	CASYRGNTGELFF
TRBJ1-4	TRBV18	-	-	TGTGCCAGCTCAACAAACTTCGGGGCTAATGAAAAACTGTTTTTT	CASSTNFGANEKLFF
TRBJ2-7	TRBV7-2	TRBD1	-	TGTGCCAGCAGCCCCCAGGGACAGCGACCTTACGAGCAGTACTTC	CASSPQGQRPYEQYF
TRBJ2-5	TRBV5-1	-	few	TGCGCCAGCAGCTTGGGGGGGGCCGACAGGGCAGAGACCCAGTACTTC	CASSLGGADRAETQYF
TRBJ2-7	TRBV5-6	TRBD1	-	TGTGCCAGCAGCTTGGGACAGGGGGCCGAGCAGTACTTC	CASSLGQGAEQYF
TRBJ2-3	TRBV19	-	-	TGTGCCAGTAGAGGTGGGCAGAGCACAGATACGCAGTATTTT	CASRGGQSTDTQYF
TRBJ2-3	TRBV9	-	few	TGTGCCAGCAGCGGGGGGGGCCTGATAGATACGCAGTATTTT	CASSGGGLIDTQYF
TRBJ1-1	TRBV19	TRBD1	-	TGTGCCAGTACGAGGACAGGGGTCTCCCAAGGGAACACTGAAGCTTTCTTT	CASTRTGVSQGNTEAFF
TRBJ1-3	TRBV9	-	few	TGTGCCAGCAGCGTAGGTACAGAGGGAAACACCATATATTTT	CASSVGTEGNTIYF
TRBJ1-1	TRBV18	TRBD1	medium-sized	TGTGCCAGCTCACCATTAAGTATTACCGGGACAGGGGGAACCCCTGTTGTGAGCACTGAAGCTTTCTTT	CASSPLSITGTGGTPVVSTEAFF
TRBJ2-1	TRBV5-1	TRBD2	-	TGCGCCAGCAGCTTGGTCGTTAGCGGGGGCTACAATGAGCAGTTCTTC	CASSLVVSGGYNEQFF
TRBJ2-2	TRBV6-1	-	-	TGTGCCAGCAGTGAACCGGGGGAGAACACCGGGGAGCTGTTTTTT	CASSEPGENTGELFF
TRBJ2-5	TRBV4-2	TRBD2	-	TGTGCCAGCAGCCAAGATTATAGCGGGGGGGCAGAGACCCAGTACTTC	CASSQDYSGGAETQYF
TRBJ1-2	TRBV12-3/TRBV12-4	-	-	TGTGCCAGCAGTCCAGGGGATCCCTATGGCTACACCTTC	CASSPGDPYGYTF
TRBJ1-5	TRBV7-9	TRBD1	-	TGTGCCAGCAGCGGAGGGACAGTCAATCAGCCCCAGCATTTT	CASSGGTVNQPQHF
TRBJ1-1	TRBV12-3/TRBV12-4	TRBD1	-	TGTGCCAGCAGGCGACAGGGGACCATTGAAGCTTTCTTT	CASRRQGTIEAFF
TRBJ2-7	TRBV5-1	-	-	TGCGCCAGCAGCTTGGCCTCACTCCGGGATCTACCGGCCGAGCAGTACTTC	CASSLASLRDLPAEQYF